This passage covers 28 T cell receptor beta chains from one sample sequenced in a study of blood T cell repertoires in COVID-19. Some clones are missing from TCRdb's copy, which holds only in-frame ones; the method was immunoSEQ multiplex PCR. The repertoire holds approximately 280,000 clones, with under 90% as singletons. The specimen sequenced was peripheral blood. The receptors come from a man between 50 and 59 years old with acute or convalescent COVID-19.

The V and J genes are TRBV10-2 and TRBJ2-7; possibly TRBD1 for D (6 bases). Germline V gives CDR1 WSHSY, CDR2 SAAADI. The CDR3 runs to 17 residues. The ends were cut back, 6 bases at V and 2 bases at J, with 23 bases in the middle. Here the CDR3 reads CASSLLWTADPAYEQYF. CDR3 DNA: TGCGCCAGCAGCCTTCTCTGGACAGCTGACCCGGCCTACGAGCAGTACTTC.

The chain links TRBV10-1 to TRBJ1-2; possibly TRBD1 for D (5 bases). The CDR3 covers 13 residues. CDR1 WNHNN and CDR2 SYGVQD come from the germline V gene (reference sequence). Trimming cost V 4 bases and J 3 bases, with 9 bases left between them. The CDR3: CASSVDKDYGYTF. The CDR3 DNA is TGCGCCAGCAGTGTGGACAAGGACTATGGCTACACCTTC.

This clone showed up just once. The chain couples TRBV29-1 to TRBJ1-1; D possibly corresponds to TRBD1 (6 bases). Germline lookup yields CDR1 SQVTM and CDR2 ANQGSEA. CDR3 length: 14 amino acids. V lost 6 bases, J lost 5 bases, and 19 bases lay in between. The CDR3 DNA sequence: TGCAGCGTCTCCGTGGGGGGGCGGAGGACTGAAGCTTTCTTT. As protein: CSVSVGGRRTEAFF. Complete variable domain (other parts from reference TRBV29-1 and TRBJ1-1): SAVISQKPSRDICQRGTSLTIQCQVDSQVTMMFWYRQQPGQSLTLIATANQGSEATYESGFVIDKFPISRPNLTFSTLTVSNMSPEDSSIYLCSVSVGGRRTEAFFGQGTRLTVV.

The V and J genes are TRBV5-1 and TRBJ2-3, with 8 bases matching TRBD2. The CDR3 contains 14 residues. The V and J ends lost 4 bases and 4 bases, in that order; junction bases with no gene match: 5. Germline CDR1 is SGHRS and CDR2 is YFSETQ. CDR3 sequence (DNA): TGCGCCAGCAGCCTCGGGGGGGCCGCAGATACGCAGTATTTT. Encoded protein: CASSLGGAADTQYF.

The chain recombines TRBV12-3 or TRBV12-4 with TRBJ1-5; D is ambiguous. This CDR3 contains 12 residues. Trimming took off 3 bases at V and 6 bases at J, with 6 bases between the two ends. The CDR3 sequence is CASSFSGQPQHF. CDR3 bases: TGTGCCAGCAGTTTTTCGGGTCAGCCCCAGCATTTT.

This clone appeared a single time. Written as DNA, the CDR3 is TGTGCCAGCTCAACTACTTACACGGGGGAGACCCAGTACTTC. It is translated as CASSTTYTGETQYF. The chain couples TRBV18 to TRBJ2-5; maybe TRBD2 (5 bases). CDR1 and CDR2 (germline): KGHSH, LQKENI. This CDR3 is 14 amino acids long. V lost 5 bases and J lost 5, with 15 bases in between.

The chain is built from TRBV9 and TRBJ1-3; D may be TRBD1 (5 bases). This CDR3 has 15 amino acids. Trimming stripped 3 bases from V and 7 bases from J, with 17 bases between. Germline CDR1 SGDLS, CDR2 YYNGEE. CDR3 residues: CASSARTSVANTIYF. CDR3 nucleotide sequence: TGTGCCAGCAGCGCCCGGACAAGTGTGGCGAACACCATATATTTT.

This chain links TRBV11-1 with TRBJ2-7; 7 bases are shared with TRBD1. The V and J ends lost 5 bases and 6 bases, in that order; junction bases with no gene match: 10. The CDR3 has 14 residues. CDR1 and CDR2 (germline): SGHAT, FQDESV (reference sequence). The CDR3 DNA is TGTGCCAGCAGCCAATGGGGCAACAGGGGCGAGCAGTACTTC. Amino acid sequence: CASSQWGNRGEQYF.

The chain joins TRBV6-2 or TRBV6-3 to TRBJ2-1; 7 bases line up with TRBD2. The ends lost 2 bases at V and 13 bases at J; junction bases unmatched: 11. This CDR3 region has 14 residues. Germline lookup yields CDR1 MNHEY and CDR2 SVGEGT. CDR3 nucleotide sequence: TGTGCCAGCAGTTACACGACCCCGGGAGGACCCCAGTTCTTC. This gives the protein CASSYTTPGGPQFF.

The CDR3 loop is CSVEPRAVGGYTF. The CDR3 bases are TGCAGCGTTGAACCCAGGGCGGTCGGTGGCTACACCTTC. The chain joins TRBV29-1 to TRBJ1-2; a weak D match, TRBD1 (5 bases). The CDR3 is 13 amino acids. V was cut by 2 bases and J by 7 bases, with 14 bases left in between. The germline V gene encodes CDR1 SQVTM and CDR2 ANQGSEA.

The chain combines TRBV10-1 with TRBJ1-1; D is ambiguous. Germline CDR1 reads WNHNN; CDR2 reads SYGVQD (reference sequence). This CDR3 spans 14 amino acids. V lost 5 bases and J 5 bases, leaving 15 bases between the germline ends. CDR3 DNA sequence: TGCGCCAGCAGTCCCGGGTTAGAGGTGACTGAAGCTTTCTTT. Translated: CASSPGLEVTEAFF.

For the CDR3, the DNA is TGTGCCAGCACCCCATGGGACAGGGGAAATTCACCCCTCCACTTT. Its translation is CASTPWDRGNSPLHF. This rearrangement joins TRBV5-8 to TRBJ1-6, with 10 bases lining up with TRBD1. The V and J ends lost 6 bases and 7 bases, in that order; junction bases with no gene match: 7. The CDR3 totals 15 residues. The V gene's germline CDR1 is SGHTS and CDR2 YDEGEE.

This sequence joins TRBV3-1 (or the pseudogene TRBV3-2) and TRBJ1-1, with TRBD1 matching over 8 bases. CDR1 and CDR2 from the germline V gene are LGHDT and YNNKEL (reference sequence). The length of the CDR3 is 13 residues. The junction had 2 bases not matched to a gene; V was cut back by 4 bases and J by 4 bases. CDR3 coding DNA: TGTGCCAGCAGCCCGGACAGGGTCACTGAAGCTTTCTTT. Its translation is CASSPDRVTEAFF.

J is TRBJ1-3 and V is TRBV5-1, with 7 bases identical to TRBD1. The germline V gene encodes CDR1 SGHRS and CDR2 YFSETQ. The CDR3 has 15 residues. J was trimmed by 3 bases and V by 4 bases; bases with no gene match: 7. CDR3 in DNA: TGCGCCAGCAGCCAAGGGGGCGCGGATGGAAACACCATATATTTT. It specifies CASSQGGADGNTIYF. Looking up the rest from reference TRBV5-1 and TRBJ1-3 gives the full variable domain: KAGVTQTPRYLIKTRGQQVTLSCSPISGHRSVSWYQQTPGQGLQFLFEYFSETQRNKGNFPGRFSGRQFSNSRSEMNVSTLELGDSALYLCASSQGGADGNTIYFGEGSWLTVV.

The rearrangement links TRBV6-5 to TRBJ1-1; D perhaps matches TRBD1 (6 bases). Trimming removed 4 bases from V and 1 base from J, with 10 bases in between. The CDR3 is 14 amino acids. Germline V gene sequence: CDR1 MNHEY, CDR2 SVGAGI. The chain's CDR3 is CASSSTGRNTEAFF. CDR3 bases: TGTGCCAGCAGTTCGACAGGCAGGAACACTGAAGCTTTCTTT.

V is TRBV2 and J is TRBJ2-7, with 15 nucleotides matching TRBD2. The CDR3 loop spans 15 amino acids. V trimming: 5 bases; J trimming: 6 bases; junction bases outside the gene matches: 5. Germline V gene sequence: CDR1 SNHLY, CDR2 FYNNEI. CDR3 nucleotide sequence: TGTGCCAGCAGTCGGACTAGCGGGGGGGCTGGCGAGCAGTACTTC. As protein: CASSRTSGGAGEQYF.

CDR3 sequence (DNA): TGTGCCAGCTCACCGGGGACAGGGAGGGGAGGCTACACCTTC. Translation gives CASSPGTGRGGYTF. The chain uses TRBV18 and TRBJ1-2, with 9 bases fitting TRBD1. Germline CDR1 and CDR2: KGHSH and LQKENI. The CDR3 contains 14 residues. With V trimmed by 3 bases and J by 8 bases, 7 bases remained unmatched.

V is TRBV30 and J is TRBJ2-3; 9 nucleotides align to TRBD2. V gave up 1 base and J gave up 2 bases; unmatched junction bases: 4. Germline CDR1 reads GTSNPN; CDR2 reads SVGIG (reference sequence). The CDR3 runs to 15 residues. For the CDR3, the DNA is TGTGCCTGGAGTGCCCTAGCGGGGCTCACAGATACGCAGTATTTT. Translating it yields CAWSALAGLTDTQYF.

V and J are TRBV10-1 and TRBJ1-1; tentative D call: TRBD1 (5 bases). Trimming removed 2 bases at V and 0 bases at J, with 7 bases between. CDR1 is WNHNN, CDR2 SYGVQD, per germline (reference sequence). This CDR3 region has 14 residues. The CDR3: CASSEGQMNTEAFF. The CDR3 DNA sequence: TGCGCCAGCAGTGAGGGACAAATGAACACTGAAGCTTTCTTT.

The V gene is TRBV6-5, the J gene TRBJ1-2; possibly TRBD1 for D (5 bases). Per germline, CDR1 MNHEY and CDR2 SVGAGI. CDR3 length equals 12 residues. The ends were cut back, 2 bases at V and 8 bases at J, with 9 bases in the middle. CDR3 DNA: TGTGCCAGCAGTTACGGAGGGGTGGGCTACACCTTC. Its protein is CASSYGGVGYTF.

The chain employs TRBV3-1 (or the pseudogene TRBV3-2) and TRBJ1-6; D call uncertain. The germline gives CDR1 LGHDT, CDR2 YNNKEL (reference sequence). The CDR3 totals 16 residues. V was trimmed by 0 bases and J by 12 bases, leaving 18 bases between them. The CDR3 sequence is CASSQDYAAAALPLHF. The CDR3 DNA sequence: TGTGCCAGCAGCCAAGATTACGCGGCCGCCGCGCTACCCCTCCACTTT.

The V gene is TRBV5-5, the J gene TRBJ2-1; tentatively, D is TRBD1 (6 bases). The germline gives CDR1 SGHKS, CDR2 YYEKEE (reference sequence). The length of the CDR3 is 14 residues. V lost 0 bases to trimming and J lost 6 bases, with 10 bases between them. The CDR3 sequence: CASSLVGTTNEQFF. The CDR3 nucleotides are TGTGCCAGCAGCTTGGTAGGGACAACCAATGAGCAGTTCTTC.

V usage is TRBV14 and J usage is TRBJ2-3; TRBD1 matches at 9 bases. The CDR3 spans 16 residues. Germline lookup yields CDR1 SGHDN and CDR2 FVKESK. The V gene end was trimmed by 0 bases and the J gene end by 1 base; junction bases not matched to a gene: 2. CDR3 DNA: TGTGCCAGCAGCCAAGATTGGACAGGGGGCACAGATACGCAGTATTTT. The encoded protein is CASSQDWTGGTDTQYF.

This clone appeared once. V and J are TRBV6-1 and TRBJ2-2; 7 nucleotides match TRBD2. Germline values: CDR1 MNHNS, CDR2 SASEGT. V was clipped by 1 base and J by 5 bases; unmatched bases: 1. This CDR3 has 14 residues. The DNA of the CDR3 is TGTGCCAGCAGTGAAGGACTAGCTACCGGGGAGCTGTTTTTT. It is translated as CASSEGLATGELFF.

Of note for this clone: In the same sample, other DNA sequences code for this CDR3. This chain links TRBV12-3 or TRBV12-4 with TRBJ2-5; tentative D call: TRBD2 (5 bases). V was shortened by 3 bases and J by 5 bases, with 10 bases between the two germline ends. The CDR3 length is 13 residues. The CDR3 region is CASSLRGSETQYF. The DNA for the CDR3 is TGTGCCAGCAGTTTGCGAGGGTCTGAGACCCAGTACTTC.

The chain couples TRBV6-1 to TRBJ2-5, with D perhaps matching TRBD1 (6 bases). The CDR3 is 13 amino acids. Germline V CDR1 and CDR2: MNHNS, SASEGT. Trimming took 2 bases from V and 13 from J, leaving 17 bases between them. The CDR3 DNA sequence: TGTGCCAGCAGTGAAAGGGGGTTGGGGCACATGTACTTC. It encodes CASSERGLGHMYF.

The J gene is TRBJ2-1, the V gene TRBV5-1, with D tentatively TRBD1 (6 bases). The CDR3 loop spans 12 amino acids. CDR1 and CDR2 from the germline V gene are SGHRS and YFSETQ. V lost 5 bases to trimming and J lost 10 bases, with 13 bases between them. In nucleotides, the CDR3 is TGCGCCAGCAGGTACAGGGACGAGGAGCAGTTCTTC. Translating it yields CASRYRDEEQFF.

V and J are TRBV24-1 and TRBJ2-6; TRBD2 matches at 8 bases. The junction had 19 bases not matched to a gene; V was cut back by 9 bases and J by 4 bases. CDR1 is KGHDR, CDR2 SFDVKD, per germline. CDR3 length: 19 residues. Here the CDR3 reads CATPLLVSGGFTGANVLTF. CDR3 in DNA: TGTGCCACCCCCCTTCTGGTGAGCGGGGGTTTCACCGGGGCCAACGTCCTGACTTTC.